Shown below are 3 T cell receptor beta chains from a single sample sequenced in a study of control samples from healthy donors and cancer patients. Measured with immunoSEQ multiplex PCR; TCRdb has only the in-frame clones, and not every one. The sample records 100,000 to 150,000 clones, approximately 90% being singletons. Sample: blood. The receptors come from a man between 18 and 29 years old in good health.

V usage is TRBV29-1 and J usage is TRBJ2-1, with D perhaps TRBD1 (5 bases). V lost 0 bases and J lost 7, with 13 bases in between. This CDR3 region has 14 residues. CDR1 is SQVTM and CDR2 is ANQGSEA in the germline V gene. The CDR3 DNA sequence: TGCAGCGTTGAAGATCGCCAGGGCCGGAATGAGCAGTTCTTC. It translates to CSVEDRQGRNEQFF.

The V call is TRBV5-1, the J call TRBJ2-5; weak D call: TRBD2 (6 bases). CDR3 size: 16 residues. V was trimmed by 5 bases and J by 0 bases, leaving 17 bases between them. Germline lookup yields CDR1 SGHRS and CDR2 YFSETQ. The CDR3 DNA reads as TGCGCCAGCAGGCAGGGAGGCCGCAAAAACCAAGAGACCCAGTACTTC. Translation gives CASRQGGRKNQETQYF.

Written as DNA, the CDR3 is TGTGCCAGCAGCTTGGGGCCCCGGGCGACATACGAGCAGTACGTC. Protein sequence: CASSLGPRATYEQYV. V gene TRBV5-6 combines with J gene TRBJ2-7; D is ambiguous. The CDR3 totals 15 residues. Germline assignment: CDR1 SGHDT and CDR2 YYEEEE. Trimming stripped 0 bases from V and 4 bases from J, with 14 bases between.